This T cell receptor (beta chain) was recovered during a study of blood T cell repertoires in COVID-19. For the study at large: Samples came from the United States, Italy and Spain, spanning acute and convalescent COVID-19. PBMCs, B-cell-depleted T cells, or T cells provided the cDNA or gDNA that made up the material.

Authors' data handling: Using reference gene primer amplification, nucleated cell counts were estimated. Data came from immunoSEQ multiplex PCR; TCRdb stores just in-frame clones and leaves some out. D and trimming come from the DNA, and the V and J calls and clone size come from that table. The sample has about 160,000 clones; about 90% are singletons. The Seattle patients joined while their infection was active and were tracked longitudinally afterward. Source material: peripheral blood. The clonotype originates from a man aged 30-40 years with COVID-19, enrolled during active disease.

The CDR3 loop is CASIQSFQGNTEAFF. The CDR3 DNA sequence: TGTGCCAGCATCCAAAGCTTCCAGGGAAACACTGAAGCTTTCTTT. V gene TRBV7-2 combines with J gene TRBJ1-1; possibly TRBD1 for D (5 bases). Trimming stripped 7 bases from V and 2 bases from J, with 17 bases between. Germline CDR1 reads SGHTA; CDR2 reads FQGNSA. The CDR3 is 15 amino acids.